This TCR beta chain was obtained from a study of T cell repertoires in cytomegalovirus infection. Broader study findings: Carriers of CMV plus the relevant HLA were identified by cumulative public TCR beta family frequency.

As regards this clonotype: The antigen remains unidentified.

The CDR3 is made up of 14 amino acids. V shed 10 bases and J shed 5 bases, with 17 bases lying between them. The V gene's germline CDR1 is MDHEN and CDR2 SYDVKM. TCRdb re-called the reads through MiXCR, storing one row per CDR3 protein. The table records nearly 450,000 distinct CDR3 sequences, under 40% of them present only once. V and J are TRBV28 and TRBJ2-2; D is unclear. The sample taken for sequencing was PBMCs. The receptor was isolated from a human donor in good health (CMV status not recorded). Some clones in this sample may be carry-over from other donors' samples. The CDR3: CATLGNLGTGELFF. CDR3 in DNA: TGTGCCACTCTGGGCAATTTGGGTACCGGGGAGCTGTTTTTT.